The next 30 T cell receptor beta chains were all read from a single sample in a study of blood T cell repertoires in COVID-19. TCRdb's table, derived via immunoSEQ multiplex PCR, lists solely in-frame clones and lacks some. The data hold roughly 310,000 clones, with about 88% observed a single time. The sample taken for sequencing was PBMCs or T cells enriched from blood (not recorded which). These receptors were obtained from a middle-aged woman who had recovered from COVID-19.

V usage is TRBV25-1 and J usage is TRBJ2-1; 10 positions agree with TRBD2. The junction had 3 bases not matched to a gene; V was cut back by 7 bases and J by 6 bases. This CDR3 region has 13 residues. Germline V gives CDR1 MGHDK, CDR2 SYGVNS. In DNA form, the CDR3 reads TGTGCCAGCACTAGCGGGGGCGTCAATGAGCAGTTCTTC. Its protein is CASTSGGVNEQFF.

This clone has a single count. The chain combines TRBV27 with TRBJ1-2, with D possibly being TRBD1 (6 bases). Germline values: CDR1 MNHEY, CDR2 SMNVEV (reference sequence). Trimming cost V 6 bases and J 2 bases, with 10 bases left between them. The CDR3 is made up of 13 amino acids. CDR3 in DNA: TGTGCCAGCAGCCACGACAGGAACTATGGCTACACCTTC. The encoded protein is CASSHDRNYGYTF.

The chain is built from TRBV2 and TRBJ1-2; TRBD1 matches 7 bases. The J segment lost 4 bases and the V segment lost 3 bases, leaving 11 bases of the junction unmatched. CDR1 SNHLY and CDR2 FYNNEI come from the germline V gene. This CDR3 has 16 residues. The CDR3 region is CASSDSGFTGVYGYTF. As DNA, the CDR3 is TGTGCCAGCAGTGATAGTGGGTTTACAGGGGTCTATGGCTACACCTTC.

J is TRBJ2-2 and V is TRBV12-5, with D possibly TRBD2 on 6 matching bases. Trimming removed 7 bases at V and 6 bases at J, with 15 bases between. Germline V gives CDR1 LGHNT, CDR2 FRNRAP. This CDR3 region has 14 residues. Here the CDR3 reads CASASRGGAGELFF. The CDR3 DNA follows: TGTGCTAGTGCCTCCCGGGGAGGCGCCGGGGAGCTGTTTTTT.

This clone has a single count. V is TRBV11-3 and J is TRBJ1-4; possible D gene TRBD1, 6 bases. Germline assignment: CDR1 SGHNT and CDR2 YENEEA. The CDR3 runs to 14 residues. V gave up 5 bases and J gave up 0 bases, with 7 bases separating them. CDR3 in amino acids: CASSRQATNEKLFF. In DNA form, the CDR3 reads TGTGCCAGCAGCCGACAGGCAACTAATGAAAAACTGTTTTTT.

The chain recombines TRBV7-2 with TRBJ2-5; D is perhaps TRBD1 (6 bases). The CDR3 runs 15 residues. Deletions cut 1 base from V and 2 bases from J, with 11 bases between. Germline loops: CDR1 SGHTA, CDR2 FQGNSA. CDR3 nucleotides: TGTGCCAGCAGCTTAGGTGGGGGCCTGCAAGAGACCCAGTACTTC. Translating it yields CASSLGGGLQETQYF.

A note on this clone: The sample carries other DNA sequences with the same CDR3. The chain recombines TRBV29-1 with TRBJ2-7, with TRBD2 matching 10 bases. Germline lookup yields CDR1 SQVTM and CDR2 ANQGSEA. CDR3 length: 13 residues. With V trimmed by 6 bases and J by 4 bases, 6 bases remained unmatched. CDR3 sequence (DNA): TGCAGCGTCAGGACTAGCGGAGTTTACGAGCAGTACTTC. Its translation is CSVRTSGVYEQYF.

V and J are TRBV6-4 and TRBJ1-1, with D possibly being TRBD1 (6 bases). The V end lost 2 bases, the J end lost 4 bases, and 11 bases lay between the germline ends. The CDR3 extends over 14 amino acids. The germline V gene has CDR1 MRHNA and CDR2 SNTAGT. The CDR3 DNA is TGTGCCAGCAGTGACGGGGGCTTGAGCACTGAAGCTTTCTTT. Translated: CASSDGGLSTEAFF.

The gene calls are TRBV6-5 and TRBJ2-5, with D possibly matching TRBD2 (5 bases). The CDR3 runs 13 residues. Trimming took off 6 bases at V and 2 bases at J, with 10 bases between the two ends. CDR1 and CDR2 from the germline V gene are MNHEY and SVGAGI. The CDR3 loop reads CASRESGQETQYF. In DNA form, the CDR3 reads TGTGCCAGCAGGGAGAGCGGACAAGAGACCCAGTACTTC.

This sequence joins TRBV15 and TRBJ1-2; D uncertain. Deletions cut 3 bases from V and 4 bases from J, with 6 bases between. Per germline, CDR1 LNHNV and CDR2 YYDKDF (reference sequence). The CDR3 is 12 residues long. CDR3 sequence reads: CATSRGGYGYTF. The DNA for the CDR3 is TGTGCCACCAGCAGGGGAGGCTATGGCTACACCTTC.

The table lists this clone with a few counts. The chain has TRBV2 and TRBJ1-2, with 11 nucleotides matching TRBD1. The V gene end was trimmed by 8 bases and the J gene end by 2 bases; junction bases not matched to a gene: 7. Germline loops: CDR1 SNHLY, CDR2 FYNNEI. The CDR3 loop spans 15 amino acids. CDR3 DNA sequence: TGTGCCAGCTCGCAGGACAGGGGGCTAAACTATGGCTACACCTTC. It encodes CASSQDRGLNYGYTF.

The V call is TRBV19, the J call TRBJ1-1, with 7 bases fitting TRBD1. The length of the CDR3 is 13 residues. Losses at the gene ends were 9 bases for V and 5 bases for J; bases not matched to a gene: 9. Germline V lookup: CDR1 LNHDA, CDR2 SQIVND (reference sequence). The CDR3 here is CASTYSGGTEAFF. CDR3 nucleotides: TGTGCCAGCACATATTCAGGGGGTACTGAAGCTTTCTTT.

The rearrangement joins TRBV7-9 to TRBJ1-2, with 9 bases identical to TRBD1. Trimming took 1 base from V and 6 from J; bases not matched to a gene: 6. CDR3 length: 15 residues. The germline V gene has CDR1 SEHNR and CDR2 FQNEAQ (reference sequence). The DNA for the CDR3 is TGTGCCAGCAGCTTAGGGGGACAGGGAGGGAATGGCTACACCTTC. This codes for CASSLGGQGGNGYTF.

The gene calls are TRBV7-2 and TRBJ2-7, with a tentative D call TRBD2 (6 bases). Between the trimmed V and J ends, which lost 1 base and 7 bases, there was a span of 17 bases. The length of the CDR3 is 15 residues. Germline loops: CDR1 SGHTA, CDR2 FQGNSA. The CDR3 DNA reads TGTGCCAGCAGCTTAGTGGACTACCCTCCAGGAGAGCAGTACTTC. Encoded protein: CASSLVDYPPGEQYF.

J is TRBJ2-6 and V is TRBV9; no reliable D call. The CDR3 length is 13 residues. CDR1 is SGDLS, CDR2 YYNGEE, per germline. V was shortened by 3 bases and J by 4 bases, with 5 bases between the two germline ends. The CDR3 loop reads CASSALGANVLTF. The CDR3 DNA follows: TGTGCCAGCAGCGCCCTCGGGGCCAACGTCCTGACTTTC. The variable domain in full, with the rest retrieved from reference TRBV9 and TRBJ2-6, is DSGVTQTPKHLITATGQRVTLRCSPRSGDLSVYWYQQSLDQGLQFLIQYYNGEERAKGNILERFSAQQFPDLHSELNLSSLELGDSALYFCASSALGANVLTFGAGSRLTVL.

Comment on this clone: A junction boundary mismatches the germline segment, possibly from a read error. The CDR3 sequence: CASSALLDAGTSRPIF. CDR3 DNA: TGTGCCAGCAGCGCCCTCCTTGATGCCGGGACTAGTCGTCCCATTTTT. The J gene is TRBJ2-3, the V gene TRBV9; 8 bases are shared with TRBD2. Germline loops: CDR1 SGDLS, CDR2 YYNGEE. There are 16 residues in the CDR3.

CDR3: CAWRHGRTGAMNTEAFF. CDR3 DNA: TGTGCCTGGAGACACGGGAGGACAGGGGCCATGAACACTGAAGCTTTCTTT. This chain connects TRBV30 to TRBJ1-1, with TRBD1 identical over 9 bases. The CDR3 sequence is 17 residues long. Germline CDR1 is GTSNPN and CDR2 is SVGIG (reference sequence). Trimming took 3 bases from V and 0 from J; bases not matched to a gene: 11.

The V and J genes are TRBV5-1 and TRBJ1-4, with D perhaps matching TRBD1 (6 bases). The CDR3 runs 17 residues. Germline loops: CDR1 SGHRS, CDR2 YFSETQ. The V end lost 2 bases, the J end lost 0 bases, and 14 bases lay between the germline ends. In DNA, the CDR3 is TGCGCCAGCAGCTTCGGGGGGCGCCCCCCAACTAATGAAAAACTGTTTTTT. The encoded protein is CASSFGGRPPTNEKLFF.

The rearrangement uses TRBV28 and TRBJ1-3; 11 bases agree with TRBD1. Germline V CDR1 and CDR2: MDHEN, SYDVKM. This CDR3 contains 17 residues. V was clipped by 6 bases and J by 6 bases; unmatched bases: 13. The CDR3 DNA reads as TGTGCCAGCAGCCTTACAGCGCCGGGACAGGGGGTAAACACCATATATTTT. Translated, it gives CASSLTAPGQGVNTIYF.

The chain is built from TRBV27 and TRBJ2-3; 8 nucleotides line up with TRBD1. V shed 0 bases, J shed 8 bases, and the junction held 10 bases outside the gene matches. The CDR3 runs to 16 residues. Per the germline V gene, CDR1 is MNHEY and CDR2 is SMNVEV (reference sequence). For the CDR3, the DNA is TGTGCCAGCAGTTTATCGTGGACAGGGCAGATCGTTACGCAGTATTTT. It is translated as CASSLSWTGQIVTQYF.

J is TRBJ1-1 and V is TRBV24-1, with D unresolved. The germline V gene encodes CDR1 KGHDR and CDR2 SFDVKD. V shed 0 bases and J shed 5 bases, with 6 bases lying between them. This CDR3 has 13 residues. The CDR3 sequence: CATSDLPGTEAFF. The CDR3, as DNA: TGTGCCACCAGTGATTTGCCGGGGACTGAAGCTTTCTTT.

This clone was observed a single time. The chain combines TRBV5-1 with TRBJ2-1; perhaps TRBD2 as D (6 bases). Trimming cost V 4 bases and J 8 bases, with 19 bases left between them. Germline CDR1 reads SGHRS; CDR2 reads YFSETQ. The CDR3 is 15 residues long. CDR3 loop: CASSTPGLAGDEQFF. CDR3 bases: TGCGCCAGCAGCACCCCGGGACTGGCAGGTGATGAGCAGTTCTTC.

The chain links TRBV28 to TRBJ2-5; D is possibly TRBD1 (5 bases). The V end was cut by 6 bases, the J end by 7 bases, with 12 bases between. The CDR3 sequence is 12 residues long. Germline assignment: CDR1 MDHEN and CDR2 SYDVKM. CDR3 nucleotide sequence: TGTGCCAGCAGGAAAGGGGTCACGACCCAGTACTTC. It is translated as CASRKGVTTQYF.

The chain employs TRBV29-1 and TRBJ2-3; possibly TRBD2 for D (9 bases). The germline gives CDR1 SQVTM, CDR2 ANQGSEA. Trimming pared 3 bases from V and 2 bases from J, leaving 30 bases between. The CDR3 length is 20 residues. CDR3 residues: CSVESTGGSSGEVTTDTQYF. The DNA for the CDR3 is TGCAGCGTTGAGAGTACAGGGGGTTCTAGCGGGGAAGTAACCACAGATACGCAGTATTTT.

This sequence joins TRBV7-9 and TRBJ1-2; no reliable D call. CDR3 length: 15 amino acids. Trimming removed 1 base at V and 3 bases at J, with 12 bases between. The germline gives CDR1 SEHNR, CDR2 FQNEAQ (reference sequence). CDR3 coding DNA: TGTGCCAGCAGCTTAGTCAACGGGGTCGACTATGGCTACACCTTC. This sequence encodes CASSLVNGVDYGYTF.

This clone was seen a few times. The gene calls are TRBV5-1 and TRBJ2-7; 8 nucleotides line up with TRBD1. This CDR3 has 15 residues. CDR1 is SGHRS and CDR2 is YFSETQ in the germline V gene. V was clipped by 1 base and J by 3 bases; unmatched bases: 6. CDR3 residues: CASSLLQGGNYEQYF. DNA for the CDR3: TGCGCCAGCAGCTTGCTACAGGGGGGAAACTACGAGCAGTACTTC. Full variable domain (missing parts from reference TRBV5-1 and TRBJ2-7): KAGVTQTPRYLIKTRGQQVTLSCSPISGHRSVSWYQQTPGQGLQFLFEYFSETQRNKGNFPGRFSGRQFSNSRSEMNVSTLELGDSALYLCASSLLQGGNYEQYFGPGTRLTVT.

The chain uses TRBV28 and TRBJ1-3, with 7 bases matching TRBD1. The CDR3 contains 14 residues. CDR1 and CDR2 (germline): MDHEN, SYDVKM. V shed 6 bases and J 2 bases; nucleotides not matched to a gene: 4. CDR3: CASRRTGAGNTIYF. CDR3 bases: TGTGCCAGCAGGCGGACAGGTGCTGGAAACACCATATATTTT.

Points on this clone: Other DNA variants within this sample encode the same CDR3. This chain links TRBV18 with TRBJ2-7; D may be TRBD2 (5 bases). The CDR3 is 13 amino acids. Looked up from germline, CDR1 is KGHSH and CDR2 is LQKENI. V shed 0 bases and J shed 5 bases, with 8 bases lying between them. The CDR3 here is CASSPPGVDEQYF. CDR3 nucleotides: TGTGCCAGCTCACCACCCGGGGTAGACGAGCAGTACTTC.

This sequence joins TRBV27 and TRBJ1-1; D ambiguous. Trimming shortened V by 2 bases and J by 1 base, and 5 bases separated the two germline ends. The CDR3 consists of 13 residues. Looked up from germline, CDR1 is MNHEY and CDR2 is SMNVEV (reference sequence). The CDR3 spells CASSLLGNTEAFF. The CDR3 nucleotides are TGTGCCAGCAGTTTACTAGGGAACACTGAAGCTTTCTTT.

This clone was observed a few times. The chain uses TRBV4-1 and TRBJ1-1; D gene unclear. The CDR3 has 15 amino acids. V lost 0 bases to trimming and J lost 2 bases, with 10 bases between them. Germline assignment: CDR1 MGHRA and CDR2 YSYEKL. CDR3 DNA: TGCGCCAGCAGCCAAGATGAGGCGCCAAACACTGAAGCTTTCTTT. This translates into CASSQDEAPNTEAFF.